The 14 T cell receptor beta chains given below trace back to one sample, sequenced in a study of OX40 agonist ivuxolimab in advanced cancers. Some clones are missing from TCRdb's copy, which holds only in-frame ones; the method was immunoSEQ multiplex PCR. The sample holds almost 85,000 clones; more than 70% are singletons and the top ten take roughly 6%. Here the sequenced sample was CD4+ or CD8+ T cells sorted from blood, taken in a trial of the OX40 agonist ivuxolimab. These receptors all stem from an adult with an advanced solid tumor such as melanoma, head and neck, liver or kidney cancer.

The chain has TRBV5-1 and TRBJ1-1; D uncertain. Trimming removed 5 bases at V and 6 bases at J, with 23 bases between. The CDR3 runs to 16 residues. Looked up from germline, CDR1 is SGHRS and CDR2 is YFSETQ. In DNA form, the CDR3 reads TGCGCCAGCAGTTTCGTCGAGGGATCTTCCGGGGCTGAAGCTTTCTTT. Encoded protein: CASSFVEGSSGAEAFF.

The J gene is TRBJ2-7, the V gene TRBV28, with D perhaps TRBD1 (5 bases). Germline V gene data show CDR1 as MDHEN and CDR2 as SYDVKM. The length of the CDR3 is 12 residues. Trimming cost V 4 bases and J 4 bases, with 8 bases left between them. CDR3 in DNA: TGTGCCAGCAGTTGGAACAGGTACGAGCAGTACTTC. Amino acids: CASSWNRYEQYF.

The chain carries TRBV11-2 and TRBJ2-7, with TRBD1 matching over 9 bases. With 1 base clipped from V and 2 bases from J, the junction kept 0 bases outside the gene matches. CDR1 SGHAT and CDR2 FQNNGV come from the germline V gene. This CDR3 is built from 14 residues. CDR3 region: CASSLGTGAYEQYF. The CDR3 nucleotides read TGTGCCAGCAGCTTAGGGACAGGGGCCTACGAGCAGTACTTC.

In this sample, this clone turned up once. The gene calls are TRBV10-1 and TRBJ1-2, with unresolved D. There are 16 residues in the CDR3. Germline V gene data show CDR1 as WNHNN and CDR2 as SYGVQD (reference sequence). V lost 3 bases, J lost 4 bases, and 18 bases lay in between. The CDR3 here is CASSERQSRKTYGYTF. In DNA, the CDR3 is TGCGCCAGCAGTGAACGGCAATCGCGAAAGACCTATGGCTACACCTTC.

The sample holds a few counts of this clone. This chain connects TRBV18 to TRBJ2-1; 10 nucleotides align to TRBD2. The V segment lost 6 bases and the J segment 2 bases; nucleotides outside the gene matches: 7. The V gene's germline CDR1 is KGHSH and CDR2 LQKENI. The length of the CDR3 is 16 residues. CDR3 region: CASSRTGTSAYNEQFF. The CDR3 coding sequence is TGTGCCAGCTCGCGTACCGGGACTAGCGCCTACAATGAGCAGTTCTTC.

There are a few counts of this clone. The CDR3 sequence is CASSRGQGAVGYTF. DNA for the CDR3: TGTGCCAGCAGTAGAGGACAGGGGGCTGTTGGCTACACCTTC. This chain connects TRBV11-3 to TRBJ1-2, with TRBD1 identical over 11 bases. The CDR3 sequence is 14 residues long. Germline CDR1 reads SGHNT; CDR2 reads YENEEA. Trimming removed 6 bases from V and 7 bases from J; junction bases left unmatched: 7. Using reference TRBV11-3 and TRBJ1-2 for the parts outside the CDR3, the full variable domain is EAGVVQSPRYKIIEKKQPVAFWCNPISGHNTLYWYLQNLGQGPELLIRYENEEAVDDSQLPKDRFSAERLKGVDSTLKIQPAELGDSAVYLCASSRGQGAVGYTFGSGTRLTVV.

CDR3 DNA sequence: TGTGCCAGCTCTACAGGGATAACACGGGAGACCCAGTACTTC. Amino acid sequence: CASSTGITRETQYF. The genes are TRBV19 and TRBJ2-5, with a tentative D call TRBD1 (6 bases). Per germline, CDR1 LNHDA and CDR2 SQIVND (reference sequence). The CDR3 is 14 residues long. Deletions cut 9 bases from V and 5 bases from J, with 19 bases between. Full variable domain (rest looked up from reference TRBV19 and TRBJ2-5): DGGITQSPKYLFRKEGQNVTLSCEQNLNHDAMYWYRQDPGQGLRLIYYSQIVNDFQKGDIAEGYSVSREKKESFPLTVTSAQKNPTAFYLCASSTGITRETQYFGPGTRLLVL.

The chain has TRBV6-6 and TRBJ1-5; 9 positions agree with TRBD1. The CDR3 has 15 amino acids. Germline V gene lookup returns CDR1 MNHNY and CDR2 SVGAGI (reference sequence). V gave up 7 bases and J gave up 3 bases; unmatched junction bases: 7. The CDR3 protein is CASTGTGRDNQPQHF. The CDR3 DNA reads as TGTGCCAGCACCGGGACAGGGAGGGACAATCAGCCCCAGCATTTT.

The J gene is TRBJ2-7, the V gene TRBV6-4; 10 nucleotides line up with TRBD1. CDR3 length equals 13 residues. CDR1 is MRHNA, CDR2 SNTAGT, per germline. V dropped 6 bases and J dropped 4; count of bases not matched to a gene: 3. This CDR3 is CASRDRGDYEQYF. CDR3 nucleotides: TGTGCCAGCAGGGACAGGGGGGATTACGAGCAGTACTTC.

The rearrangement joins TRBV4-1 to TRBJ1-2; possible D gene TRBD1, 6 bases. V lost 4 bases, J lost 0 bases, and 12 bases lay in between. CDR3 length: 15 residues. Germline V gives CDR1 MGHRA, CDR2 YSYEKL. The CDR3 DNA reads as TGCGCCAGCAGCCGTGAGGGGGTTTCTAACTATGGCTACACCTTC. It translates to CASSREGVSNYGYTF.

This chain connects TRBV5-1 to TRBJ2-7; 9 bases map to TRBD2. V lost 4 bases and J lost 5; bases outside the gene matches: 7. Germline V lookup: CDR1 SGHRS, CDR2 YFSETQ. CDR3 length: 14 amino acids. CDR3 sequence (DNA): TGCGCCAGCAGCCTAGCGGGACCCGGCAACGAGCAGTACTTC. Translated: CASSLAGPGNEQYF. The entire variable domain, with the rest obtained from reference TRBV5-1 and TRBJ2-7, is as follows: KAGVTQTPRYLIKTRGQQVTLSCSPISGHRSVSWYQQTPGQGLQFLFEYFSETQRNKGNFPGRFSGRQFSNSRSEMNVSTLELGDSALYLCASSLAGPGNEQYFGPGTRLTVT.

The chain combines TRBV2 with TRBJ2-3, with 8 bases that match TRBD2. The CDR3 sequence is 15 residues long. The V and J ends lost 6 bases and 0 bases, in that order; junction bases with no gene match: 5. Germline V lookup: CDR1 SNHLY, CDR2 FYNNEI. This CDR3 is CASRASSGSTDTQYF. As DNA, the CDR3 is TGTGCCAGCAGGGCCTCTAGCGGGAGCACAGATACGCAGTATTTT.

Note on this clone: One end of the junction fails to match germline, which may point to a read error. The chain employs TRBV30 and TRBJ2-2; the D gene is possibly TRBD2 (5 bases). The CDR3 runs to 11 residues. Germline V lookup: CDR1 GTSNPN, CDR2 SVGIG (reference sequence). This CDR3 reads CARRWSGELFF. The CDR3 nucleotides read TGTGCCAGGAGGTGGTCCGGGGAGCTGTTTTTT.

The J gene is TRBJ2-7, the V gene TRBV6-1; the D gene is possibly TRBD1 (5 bases). V lost 7 bases and J lost 3, with 10 bases in between. Germline-derived CDR1 and CDR2 are MNHNS and SASEGT. The CDR3 is 12 amino acids. The CDR3 region is CASISGNYEQYF. Written as DNA, the CDR3 is TGTGCCAGCATTTCAGGGAACTACGAGCAGTACTTC.